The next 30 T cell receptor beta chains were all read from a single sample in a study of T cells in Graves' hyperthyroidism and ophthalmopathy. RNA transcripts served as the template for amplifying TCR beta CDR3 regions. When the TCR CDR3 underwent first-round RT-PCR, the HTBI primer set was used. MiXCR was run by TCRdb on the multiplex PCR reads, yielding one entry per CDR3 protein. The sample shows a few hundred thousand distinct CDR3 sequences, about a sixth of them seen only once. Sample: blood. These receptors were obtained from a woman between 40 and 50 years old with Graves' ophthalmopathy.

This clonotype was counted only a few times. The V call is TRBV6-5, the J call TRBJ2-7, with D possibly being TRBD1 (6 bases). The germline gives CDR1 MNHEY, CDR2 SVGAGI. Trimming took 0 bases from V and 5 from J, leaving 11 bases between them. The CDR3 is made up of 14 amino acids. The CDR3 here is CASSYSSRGHEQYF. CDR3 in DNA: TGTGCCAGCAGTTACTCGTCCAGGGGCCACGAGCAGTACTTC.

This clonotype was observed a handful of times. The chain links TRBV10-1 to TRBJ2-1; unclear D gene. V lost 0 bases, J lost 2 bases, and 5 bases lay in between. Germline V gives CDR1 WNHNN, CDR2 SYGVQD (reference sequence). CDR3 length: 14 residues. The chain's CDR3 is CASSESTAYNEQFF. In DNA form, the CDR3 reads TGCGCCAGCAGTGAGTCCACCGCCTACAATGAGCAGTTCTTC.

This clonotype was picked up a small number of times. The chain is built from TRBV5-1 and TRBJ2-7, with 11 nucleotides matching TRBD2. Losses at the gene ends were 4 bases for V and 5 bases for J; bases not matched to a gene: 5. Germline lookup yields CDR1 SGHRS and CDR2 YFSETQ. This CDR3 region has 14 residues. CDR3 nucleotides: TGCGCCAGCAGCCCTACTAGCGGGAGCAACGAGCAGTACTTC. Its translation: CASSPTSGSNEQYF.

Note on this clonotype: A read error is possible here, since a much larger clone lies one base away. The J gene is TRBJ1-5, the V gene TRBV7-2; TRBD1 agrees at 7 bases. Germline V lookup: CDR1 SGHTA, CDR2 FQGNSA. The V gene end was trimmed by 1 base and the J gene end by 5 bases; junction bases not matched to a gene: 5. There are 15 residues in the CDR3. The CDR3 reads CASSLDARGDQPQHF. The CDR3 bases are TGTGCCAGCAGCTTAGACGCCAGGGGGGATCAGCCCCAGCATTTT. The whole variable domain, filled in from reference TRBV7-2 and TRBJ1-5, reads GAGVSQSPSNKVTEKGKDVELRCDPISGHTALYWYRQSLGQGLEFLIYFQGNSAPDKSGLPSDRFSAERTGGSVSTLTIQRTQQEDSAVYLCASSLDARGDQPQHFGDGTRLSIL.

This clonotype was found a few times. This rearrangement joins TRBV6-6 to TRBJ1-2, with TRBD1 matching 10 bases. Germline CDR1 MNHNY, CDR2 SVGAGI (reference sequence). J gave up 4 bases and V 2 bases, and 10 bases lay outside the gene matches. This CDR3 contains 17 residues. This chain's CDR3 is CASSYLLAGQGGYGYTF. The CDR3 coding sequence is TGTGCCAGCAGTTACCTCCTCGCAGGACAGGGGGGCTATGGCTACACCTTC.

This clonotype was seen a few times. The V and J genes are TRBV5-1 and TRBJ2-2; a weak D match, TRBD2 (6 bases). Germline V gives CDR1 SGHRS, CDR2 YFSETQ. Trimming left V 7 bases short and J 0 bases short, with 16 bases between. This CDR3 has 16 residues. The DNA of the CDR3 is TGCGCCAGCTCGAAGGGTAGCGGCGCGAACACCGGGGAGCTGTTTTTT. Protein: CASSKGSGANTGELFF.

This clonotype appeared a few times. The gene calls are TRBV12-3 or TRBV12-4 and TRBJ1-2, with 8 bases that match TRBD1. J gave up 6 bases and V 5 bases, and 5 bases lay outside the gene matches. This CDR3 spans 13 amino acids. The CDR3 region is CASSPKDRDGYTF. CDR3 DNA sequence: TGTGCCAGCAGTCCCAAGGACAGGGATGGCTACACCTTC.

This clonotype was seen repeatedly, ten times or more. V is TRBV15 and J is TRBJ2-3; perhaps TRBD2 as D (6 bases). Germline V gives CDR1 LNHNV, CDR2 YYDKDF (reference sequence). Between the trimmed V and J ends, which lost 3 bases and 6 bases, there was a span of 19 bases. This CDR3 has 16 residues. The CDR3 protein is CATSSVRSAGRDTQYF. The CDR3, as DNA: TGTGCCACCAGCAGTGTTAGATCGGCGGGACGGGATACGCAGTATTTT.

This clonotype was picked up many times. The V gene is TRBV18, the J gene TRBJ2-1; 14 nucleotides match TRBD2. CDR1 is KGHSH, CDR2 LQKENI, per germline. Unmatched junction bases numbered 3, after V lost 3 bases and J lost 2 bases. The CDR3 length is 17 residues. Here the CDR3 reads CASSPGLAGGTYNEQFF. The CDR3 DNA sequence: TGTGCCAGCTCACCTGGACTAGCGGGAGGCACCTACAATGAGCAGTTCTTC. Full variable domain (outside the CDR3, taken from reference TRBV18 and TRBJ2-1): NAGVMQNPRHLVRRRGQEARLRCSPMKGHSHVYWYRQLPEEGLKFMVYLQKENIIDESGMPKERFSAEFPKEGPSILRIQQVVRGDSAAYFCASSPGLAGGTYNEQFFGPGTRLTVL.

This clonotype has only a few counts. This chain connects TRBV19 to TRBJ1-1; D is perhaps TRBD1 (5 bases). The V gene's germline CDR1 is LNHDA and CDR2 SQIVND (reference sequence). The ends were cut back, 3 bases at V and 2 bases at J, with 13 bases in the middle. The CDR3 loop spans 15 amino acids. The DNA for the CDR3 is TGTGCCAGTAGTATTCAGGGCGGACTAAACACTGAAGCTTTCTTT. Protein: CASSIQGGLNTEAFF.

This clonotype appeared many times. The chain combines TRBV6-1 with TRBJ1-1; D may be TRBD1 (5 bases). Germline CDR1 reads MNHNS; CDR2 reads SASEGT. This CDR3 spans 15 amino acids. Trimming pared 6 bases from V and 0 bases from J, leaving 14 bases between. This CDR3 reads CASRPASGMNTEAFF. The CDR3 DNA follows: TGTGCCAGCAGACCTGCTTCAGGGATGAACACTGAAGCTTTCTTT.

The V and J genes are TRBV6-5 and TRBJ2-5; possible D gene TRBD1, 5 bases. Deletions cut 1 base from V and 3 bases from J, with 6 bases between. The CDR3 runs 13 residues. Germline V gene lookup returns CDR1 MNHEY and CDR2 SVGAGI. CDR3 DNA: TGTGCCAGCAGTTACTTCAGGGAAGAGACCCAGTACTTC. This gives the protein CASSYFREETQYF.

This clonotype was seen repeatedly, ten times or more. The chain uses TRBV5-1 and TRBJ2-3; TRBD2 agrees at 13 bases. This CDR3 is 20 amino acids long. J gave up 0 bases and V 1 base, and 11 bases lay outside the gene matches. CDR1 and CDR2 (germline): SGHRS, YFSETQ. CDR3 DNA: TGCGCCAGCAGCTTGCCCTCGACTAGCGGGGGGCCCATTAGCACAGATACGCAGTATTTT. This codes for CASSLPSTSGGPISTDTQYF.

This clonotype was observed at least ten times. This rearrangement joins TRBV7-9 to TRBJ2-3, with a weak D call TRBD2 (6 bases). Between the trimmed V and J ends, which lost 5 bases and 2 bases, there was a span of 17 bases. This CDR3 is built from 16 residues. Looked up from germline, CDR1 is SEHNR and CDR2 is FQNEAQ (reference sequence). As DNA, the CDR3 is TGTGCCAGCAGCCGAGGAGTTAGCGGATACACAGATACGCAGTATTTT. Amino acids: CASSRGVSGYTDTQYF.

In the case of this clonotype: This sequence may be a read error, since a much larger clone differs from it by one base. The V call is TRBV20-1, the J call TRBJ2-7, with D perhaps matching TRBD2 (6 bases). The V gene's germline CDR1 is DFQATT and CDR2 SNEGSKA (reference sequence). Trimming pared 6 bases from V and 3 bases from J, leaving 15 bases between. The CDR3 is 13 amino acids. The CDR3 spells CSARDGSFYEQYF. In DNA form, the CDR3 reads TGCAGTGCCAGGGACGGGAGCTTCTACGAGCAGTACTTC.

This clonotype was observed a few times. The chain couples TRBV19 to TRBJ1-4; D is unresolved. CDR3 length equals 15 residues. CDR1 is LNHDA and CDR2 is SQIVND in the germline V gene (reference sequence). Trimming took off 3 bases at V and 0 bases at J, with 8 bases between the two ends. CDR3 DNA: TGTGCCAGTAGTATGCTCCGCGCAACTAATGAAAAACTGTTTTTT. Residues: CASSMLRATNEKLFF.

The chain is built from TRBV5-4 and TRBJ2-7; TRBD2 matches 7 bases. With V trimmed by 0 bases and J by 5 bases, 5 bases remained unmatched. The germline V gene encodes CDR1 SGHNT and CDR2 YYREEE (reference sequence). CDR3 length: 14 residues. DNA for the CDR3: TGTGCCAGCAGCTTGGAGCGGGAAAAGGACGAGCAGTACTTC. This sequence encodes CASSLEREKDEQYF.

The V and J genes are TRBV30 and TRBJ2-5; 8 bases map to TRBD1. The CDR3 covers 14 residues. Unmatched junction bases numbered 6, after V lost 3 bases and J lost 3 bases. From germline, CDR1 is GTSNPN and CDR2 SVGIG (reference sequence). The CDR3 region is CAWSPTGDKETQYF. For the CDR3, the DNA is TGTGCCTGGAGCCCGACAGGGGATAAAGAGACCCAGTACTTC.

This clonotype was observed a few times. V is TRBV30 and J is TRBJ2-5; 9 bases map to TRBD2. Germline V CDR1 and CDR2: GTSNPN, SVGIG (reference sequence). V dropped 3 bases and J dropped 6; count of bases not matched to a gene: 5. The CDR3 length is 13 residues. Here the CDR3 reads CAWRREGVKTQYF. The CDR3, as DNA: TGTGCCTGGAGGCGGGAGGGGGTAAAGACCCAGTACTTC. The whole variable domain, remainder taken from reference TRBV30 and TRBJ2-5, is SQTIHQWPATLVQPVGSPLSLECTVEGTSNPNLYWYRQAAGRGLQLLFYSVGIGQISSEVPQNLSASRPQDRQFILSSKKLLLSDSGFYLCAWRREGVKTQYFGPGTRLLVL.

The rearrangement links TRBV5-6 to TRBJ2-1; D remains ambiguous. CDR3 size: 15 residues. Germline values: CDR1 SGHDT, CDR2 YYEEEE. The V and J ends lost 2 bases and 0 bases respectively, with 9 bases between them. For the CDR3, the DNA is TGTGCCAGCAGCTTCTTTGAGAGCTCCTACAATGAGCAGTTCTTC. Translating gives CASSFFESSYNEQFF.

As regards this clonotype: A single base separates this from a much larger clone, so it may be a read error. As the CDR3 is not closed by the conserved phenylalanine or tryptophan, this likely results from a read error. The DNA for the CDR3 is TGTGCCAGCAGCCAAGAGACAGGTACCTCTTATGGCTACACCATC. Protein product: CASSQETGTSYGYTI. V and J are TRBV3-1 and TRBJ1-2; maybe TRBD1 (6 bases). The CDR3 extends over 15 amino acids. CDR1 and CDR2 (germline): LGHDT, YNNKEL (reference sequence). V lost 0 bases to trimming and J lost 5 bases, with 13 bases between them.

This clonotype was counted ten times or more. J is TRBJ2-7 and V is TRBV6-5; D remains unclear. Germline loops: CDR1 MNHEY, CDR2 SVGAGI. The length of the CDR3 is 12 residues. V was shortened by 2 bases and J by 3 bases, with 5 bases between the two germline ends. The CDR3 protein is CASSYGIYEQYF. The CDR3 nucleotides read TGTGCCAGCAGTTACGGGATCTACGAGCAGTACTTC.

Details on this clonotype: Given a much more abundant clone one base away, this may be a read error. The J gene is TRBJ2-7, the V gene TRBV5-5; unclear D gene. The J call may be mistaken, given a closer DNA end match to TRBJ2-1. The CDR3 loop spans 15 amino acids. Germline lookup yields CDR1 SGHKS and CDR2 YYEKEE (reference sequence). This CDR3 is CASSPTTLSSYEQFF. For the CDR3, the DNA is TGTGCCAGCAGCCCGACAACCCTAAGCTCCTACGAGCAGTTCTTC.

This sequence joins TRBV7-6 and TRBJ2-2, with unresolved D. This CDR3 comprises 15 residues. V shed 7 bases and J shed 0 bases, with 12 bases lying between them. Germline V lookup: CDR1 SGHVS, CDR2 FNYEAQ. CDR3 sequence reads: CASTRTSANTGELFF. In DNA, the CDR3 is TGTGCCAGCACCCGGACGTCCGCGAACACCGGGGAGCTGTTTTTT.

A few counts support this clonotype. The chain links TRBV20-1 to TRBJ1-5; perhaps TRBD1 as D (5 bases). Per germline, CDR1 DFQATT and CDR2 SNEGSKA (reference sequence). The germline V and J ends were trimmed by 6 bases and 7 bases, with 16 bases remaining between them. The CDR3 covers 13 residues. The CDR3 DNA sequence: TGCAGTGCCACGGGGGGGATCGGCCAGCCCCAGCATTTT. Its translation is CSATGGIGQPQHF.

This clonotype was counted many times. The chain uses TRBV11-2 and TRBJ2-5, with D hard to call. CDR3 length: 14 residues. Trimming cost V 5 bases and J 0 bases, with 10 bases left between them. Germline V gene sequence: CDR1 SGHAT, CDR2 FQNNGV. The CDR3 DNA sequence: TGTGCCAGCAGCGCAGACACGAACCAAGAGACCCAGTACTTC. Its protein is CASSADTNQETQYF.

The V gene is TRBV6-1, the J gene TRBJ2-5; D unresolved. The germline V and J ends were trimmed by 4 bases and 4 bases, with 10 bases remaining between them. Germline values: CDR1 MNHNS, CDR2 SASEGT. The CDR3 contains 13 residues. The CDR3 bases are TGTGCCAGCAGTGTCCCAGGCCGAGAGACCCAGTACTTC. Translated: CASSVPGRETQYF.

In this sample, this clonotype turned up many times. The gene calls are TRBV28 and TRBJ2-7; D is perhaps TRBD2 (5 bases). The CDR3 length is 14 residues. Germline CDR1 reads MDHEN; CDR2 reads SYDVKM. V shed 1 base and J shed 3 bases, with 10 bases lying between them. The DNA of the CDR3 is TGTGCCAGCAGTTTATACGGGAATTACTACGAGCAGTACTTC. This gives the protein CASSLYGNYYEQYF.

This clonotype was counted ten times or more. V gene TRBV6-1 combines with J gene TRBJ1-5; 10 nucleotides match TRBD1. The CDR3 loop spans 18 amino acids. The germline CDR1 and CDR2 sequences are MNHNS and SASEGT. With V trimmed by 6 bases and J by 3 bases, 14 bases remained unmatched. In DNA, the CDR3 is TGTGCCAGCAGGGGGGGGACAGGGGAATTGGGGAACAATCAGCCCCAGCATTTT. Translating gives CASRGGTGELGNNQPQHF.

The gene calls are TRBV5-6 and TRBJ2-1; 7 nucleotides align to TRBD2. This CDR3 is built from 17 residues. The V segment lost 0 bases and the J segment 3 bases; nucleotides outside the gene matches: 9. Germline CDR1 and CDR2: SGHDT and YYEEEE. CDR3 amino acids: CASSLVASGEIYNEQFF. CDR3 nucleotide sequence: TGTGCCAGCAGCTTGGTGGCCAGCGGGGAGATCTACAATGAGCAGTTCTTC.